The 17 T cell receptor beta chains below come from one sample, sequenced in a study of graft-versus-host responses after intestinal transplantation (dated by TCRdb to the early 2020s). These TCRs are of unknown antigen specificity. The library was built by means of the immunoSEQ multiplex PCR assay. The immuneACCESS repertoire file appears here via TCRdb, limited to in-frame rearrangements. These files lack a portion of the clones; in checked studies, under half of the deficit traces to unresolved V genes, and the cause of the others is not known. This sample is represented by 85,000 to 100,000 clones; under 95% of them were singletons. The ten biggest clones cover about 2% of the sample. The time point label corresponds to: cells obtained before transplantation from donor or recipient. The input for sequencing was unstimulated CD8+ T cells sorted from spleen or lymph node cells, taken before intestinal transplant. The receptor source for this set is a human donor who received an intestinal transplant.

V usage is TRBV27 and J usage is TRBJ2-5; D is perhaps TRBD1 (5 bases). Germline V lookup: CDR1 MNHEY, CDR2 SMNVEV (reference sequence). The CDR3 length is 13 residues. The V gene lost 6 bases and the J gene lost 7 bases, with 15 bases spanning the gap. CDR3 sequence (DNA): TGTGCCAGCAGGGACACGGCAAGTTTGACCCAGTACTTC. Its translation is CASRDTASLTQYF.

The chain is built from TRBV5-4 and TRBJ2-1; perhaps TRBD2 as D (8 bases). The V end was cut by 4 bases, the J end by 2 bases, with 16 bases between. Germline V gene lookup returns CDR1 SGHNT and CDR2 YYREEE (reference sequence). The CDR3 has 16 residues. The CDR3 DNA reads as TGTGCCAGCAGCCCCGGTAGCGGGACAGCCTACAATGAGCAGTTCTTC. The encoded protein is CASSPGSGTAYNEQFF.

J is TRBJ2-7 and V is TRBV9; 12 bases are a match to TRBD2. V shed 4 bases and J 5 bases; nucleotides not matched to a gene: 4. Germline V CDR1 and CDR2: SGDLS, YYNGEE. The length of the CDR3 is 14 residues. The CDR3 DNA sequence: TGTGCCAGCAGCCAGACTAGCGGGGGACACGAGCAGTACTTC. It encodes CASSQTSGGHEQYF.

The chain links TRBV7-6 to TRBJ2-1, with 10 bases lining up with TRBD2. The CDR3 covers 16 residues. The junction had 8 bases not matched to a gene; V was cut back by 1 base and J by 8 bases. The germline V gene encodes CDR1 SGHVS and CDR2 FNYEAQ. CDR3 DNA sequence: TGTGCCAGCAGCTTAGAGCGGGGGGGTGCGGCAGATGAGCAGTTCTTC. Encoded protein: CASSLERGGAADEQFF.

V and J are TRBV7-2 and TRBJ1-6; a weak D match, TRBD1 (5 bases). Germline CDR1 SGHTA, CDR2 FQGNSA. The CDR3 covers 14 residues. V was clipped by 4 bases and J by 10 bases, with 14 bases between them. CDR3 DNA sequence: TGTGCCAGCAGCTCCTGGGGGGAGCCCTCACCCCTCCACTTT. Residues: CASSSWGEPSPLHF.

V gene TRBV6-1 combines with J gene TRBJ1-2; weak D call: TRBD1 (5 bases). V lost 11 bases to trimming and J lost 3 bases, with 16 bases between them. Germline loops: CDR1 MNHNS, CDR2 SASEGT. This CDR3 region has 13 residues. The CDR3 DNA is TGTGCCCTCAGGGTTGGCGGGGACTATGGCTACACCTTC. It specifies CALRVGGDYGYTF.

This chain connects TRBV30 to TRBJ2-7, with D tentatively TRBD2 (5 bases). V lost 2 bases and J 2 bases, leaving 10 bases between the germline ends. The length of the CDR3 is 13 residues. Germline-derived CDR1 and CDR2 are GTSNPN and SVGIG (reference sequence). The chain's CDR3 is CAWSTGDTYEQYF. DNA of the CDR3: TGTGCCTGGAGTACCGGGGATACCTACGAGCAGTACTTC.

The genes are TRBV9 and TRBJ2-7; 9 bases match TRBD1. CDR1 and CDR2 from the germline V gene are SGDLS and YYNGEE. This CDR3 has 14 residues. The J segment lost 6 bases and the V segment lost 0 bases, leaving 4 bases of the junction unmatched. The CDR3 sequence: CASSVDRGHSEQYF. In DNA form, the CDR3 reads TGTGCCAGCAGCGTAGACAGGGGGCATTCCGAGCAGTACTTC.

The V and J genes are TRBV21-1 and TRBJ2-7; the table calls TRBD2, which could not be checked here. TRBV21-1 is a pseudogene. This CDR3 has 12 amino acids. The CDR3 here is CASSPRRSEQYF. The CDR3 coding sequence is TGTGCCAGCAGCCCACGTCGGAGCGAGCAGTACTTC.

The chain carries TRBV9 and TRBJ1-2; no clear D. CDR3 length: 15 amino acids. Germline V CDR1 and CDR2: SGDLS, YYNGEE. Trimming stripped 0 bases from V and 4 bases from J, with 13 bases between. CDR3 nucleotides: TGTGCCAGCAGCGTAGATCGGAGGGATTCCTATGGCTACACCTTC. It is translated as CASSVDRRDSYGYTF.

V gene TRBV4-3 combines with J gene TRBJ2-2; 8 bases fit TRBD2. CDR1 is LGHNA, CDR2 YSLEER, per germline. The CDR3 is made up of 15 amino acids. Trimming took 6 bases from V and 3 from J; bases not matched to a gene: 6. CDR3 sequence: CASRETSAYTGELFF. The CDR3 nucleotides are TGCGCCAGCAGGGAGACTAGCGCGTACACCGGGGAGCTGTTTTTT.

In this sample, this clone turned up once. The rearrangement links TRBV7-9 to TRBJ1-1, with 8 positions matching TRBD1. Germline CDR1 is SEHNR and CDR2 is FQNEAQ (reference sequence). V shed 2 bases, J shed 5 bases, and the junction held 7 bases outside the gene matches. The CDR3 spans 15 residues. This CDR3 reads CASSLKGQEVTEAFF. CDR3 in DNA: TGTGCCAGCAGCTTAAAGGGACAGGAGGTAACTGAAGCTTTCTTT.

The chain employs TRBV6-5 and TRBJ1-4; weak D call: TRBD1 (6 bases). Germline V gene sequence: CDR1 MNHEY, CDR2 SVGAGI. Trimming shortened V by 4 bases and J by 7 bases, and 7 bases separated the two germline ends. CDR3 length: 12 amino acids. In DNA form, the CDR3 reads TGTGCCAGCAGTTTGGACAGTGAAAAACTGTTTTTT. Encoded protein: CASSLDSEKLFF.

This chain connects TRBV7-6 to TRBJ2-1; D remains unclear. This CDR3 comprises 18 residues. The V end lost 1 base, the J end lost 5 bases, and 21 bases lay between the germline ends. CDR1 and CDR2 from the germline V gene are SGHVS and FNYEAQ. The CDR3 region has the DNA TGTGCCAGCAGCTTAGTTGCACAAATCACCTTTGTTCACAATGAGCAGTTCTTC. This encodes CASSLVAQITFVHNEQFF. The whole variable domain, filled in from reference TRBV7-6 and TRBJ2-1, reads GAGVSQSPRYKVTKRGQDVALRCDPISGHVSLYWYRQALGQGPEFLTYFNYEAQQDKSGLPNDRFSAERPEGSISTLTIQRTEQRDSAMYRCASSLVAQITFVHNEQFFGPGTRLTVL.

The rearrangement links TRBV19 to TRBJ2-1; tentative D call: TRBD1 (6 bases). Trimming left V 5 bases short and J 2 bases short, with 10 bases between. The CDR3 length is 14 residues. Germline V gene lookup returns CDR1 LNHDA and CDR2 SQIVND (reference sequence). DNA of the CDR3: TGTGCCAGTAGTTTTTCAGGGGCCTACAATGAGCAGTTCTTC. Encoded protein: CASSFSGAYNEQFF.

This clone has just a few counts. CDR3 sequence (DNA): TGTGCCAGCAGTAGGGGGCTGGGCACCGGGGAGCTGTTTTTT. Protein product: CASSRGLGTGELFF. This chain links TRBV27 with TRBJ2-2, with 7 nucleotides matching TRBD1. This CDR3 is built from 14 residues. CDR1 and CDR2 from the germline V gene are MNHEY and SMNVEV (reference sequence). V lost 5 bases and J lost 4; bases outside the gene matches: 4.

V and J are TRBV27 and TRBJ1-1; 8 positions agree with TRBD1. The CDR3 runs to 14 residues. V gave up 6 bases and J gave up 8 bases; unmatched junction bases: 11. The germline V gene encodes CDR1 MNHEY and CDR2 SMNVEV (reference sequence). The CDR3 loop reads CASRPPGGVREAFF. The CDR3 nucleotides read TGTGCCAGCAGACCCCCAGGGGGCGTTAGGGAAGCTTTCTTT.